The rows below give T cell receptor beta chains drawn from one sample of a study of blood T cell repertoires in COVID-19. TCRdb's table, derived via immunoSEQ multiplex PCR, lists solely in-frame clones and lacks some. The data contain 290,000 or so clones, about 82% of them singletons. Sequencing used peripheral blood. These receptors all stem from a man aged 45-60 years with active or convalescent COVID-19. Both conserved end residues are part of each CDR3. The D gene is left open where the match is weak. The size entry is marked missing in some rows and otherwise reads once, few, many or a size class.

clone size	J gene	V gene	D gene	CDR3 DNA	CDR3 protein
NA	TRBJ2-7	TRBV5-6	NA	TGTGCCAGCAGCTTAGTATCAGGTAGTTTGTCCTACGAGCAGTACTTC	CASSLVSGSLSYEQYF
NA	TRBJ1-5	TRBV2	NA	TGTGCCAGCAGTGTTGGGTTAGCGGGCAATCAGCCCCAGCATTTT	CASSVGLAGNQPQHF
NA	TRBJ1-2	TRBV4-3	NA	TGCGCCAGCAGCCAAGGGGCAGGGCCCTATGGCTACACCTTC	CASSQGAGPYGYTF
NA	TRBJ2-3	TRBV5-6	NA	TGTGCCAGCAGCTTTGGGGGCAGCTGGGCGGACAACACAGATACGCAGTATTTT	CASSFGGSWADNTDTQYF
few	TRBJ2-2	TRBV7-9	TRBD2	TGTGCCAGCACCGTGCTGACTAGCGGGAGCAGGGAGCTGTTTTTT	CASTVLTSGSRELFF
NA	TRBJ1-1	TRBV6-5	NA	TGTGCCAGCAGTTATACCACCGAGCGGGTGGGAGCTTTCTTT	CASSYTTERVGAFF
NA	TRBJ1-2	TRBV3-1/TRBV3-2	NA	TGTGCCAGCAGCCAAGATGTCAGAATCTATGGCTACACCTTC	CASSQDVRIYGYTF
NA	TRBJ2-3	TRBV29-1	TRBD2	TGCAGCGTCGCACTAGCGCCTAGCACAGATACGCAGTATTTT	CSVALAPSTDTQYF
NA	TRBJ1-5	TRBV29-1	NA	TGCAGCGTTAGTTCAGGGGTTAATCAGCCCCAGCATTTT	CSVSSGVNQPQHF
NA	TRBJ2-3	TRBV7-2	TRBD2	TGTGCCAGCAGCCCCAGGACTAGCGGAGAACTCACAGATACGCAGTATTTT	CASSPRTSGELTDTQYF
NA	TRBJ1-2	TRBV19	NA	TGTGCCAGTAGTATAGATCTCGGCAACCGCGGAGGCTACACCTTC	CASSIDLGNRGGYTF
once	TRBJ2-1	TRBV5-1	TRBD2	TGCGCCAGCAGCCCGGGACTAGCGGGGAGGGTGGAGGAGCAGTTCTTC	CASSPGLAGRVEEQFF
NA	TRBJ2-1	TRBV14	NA	TGTGCCAGCAGCCAACTTACCTACAATGAGCAGTTCTTC	CASSQLTYNEQFF
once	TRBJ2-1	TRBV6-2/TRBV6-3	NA	TGTGCCAGCAGTGCAGAATACAATGAGCAGTTCTTC	CASSAEYNEQFF
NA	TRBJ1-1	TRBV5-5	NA	TGTGCCAGCAGCAGGTCAGGGCCCAGCACTGAAGCTTTCTTT	CASSRSGPSTEAFF